These T cell receptor beta chains were read from a single sample in a study of memory CD4+ T cells and cytomegalovirus serostatus. Measured with immunoSEQ multiplex PCR; TCRdb has only the in-frame clones, and not every one. The sample records over 40,000 clones, approximately 74% being singletons. Sequences were obtained from memory CD4+ T cells from blood. These TCRs come from an adult in good health and CMV-seropositive. The CDR3 runs from the conserved cysteine through the conserved F or W. D genes are given only for firm matches. The size field is filled for only some rows; it gives once, few, many or a size class.

j_call | v_call | clone_size | d_call | cdr3_nt | cdr3_aa
TRBJ1-5 | TRBV2 | NA | TRBD1 | TGTGCCAGCGGGACAGAAAAACATCAGCCCCAGCATTTT | CASGTEKHQPQHF
TRBJ2-1 | TRBV4-1 | once | NA | TGCGCCAGCAGCCAAGGCGTGGGCAATGAGCAGTTCTTC | CASSQGVGNEQFF
TRBJ2-5 | TRBV27 | NA | TRBD1 | TGTGCCAGCAGTCTCGACAGGGGTGGGGAGACCCAGTACTTC | CASSLDRGGETQYF
TRBJ2-1 | TRBV5-1 | NA | NA | TGCGCCAGTCATAGAGGGGGCGGCGGGGACAATGAGCAGTTCTTC | CASHRGGGGDNEQFF
TRBJ2-5 | TRBV4-3 | NA | NA | TGCGCCAGCAGCCAAGACGTGTCGATCCAAGAGACCCAGTACTTC | CASSQDVSIQETQYF
TRBJ1-6 | TRBV4-2 | NA | TRBD1 | TGTGCCAGCAGCCAAGAACAGGGGGGTAATTCACCCCTCCACTTT | CASSQEQGGNSPLHF
TRBJ1-2 | TRBV7-2 | NA | TRBD1 | TGTGCCAGCAGCTTAGACAGGGGTGAAGGTTATGGCTACACCTTC | CASSLDRGEGYGYTF
TRBJ1-3 | TRBV7-3 | NA | TRBD1 | TGTGCCAGCAGCCGGACAGGGACTGGAAACACCATATATTTT | CASSRTGTGNTIYF
TRBJ2-7 | TRBV9 | once | NA | TGTGCCAGCAGCGTAGATGGGGGGCGACACTACGAGCAGTACTTC | CASSVDGGRHYEQYF
TRBJ1-1 | TRBV6-5 | NA | NA | TGTGCCAGCAGTTCTACATGGGGGGCTGAAGCTTTCTTT | CASSSTWGAEAFF
TRBJ2-1 | TRBV28 | NA | TRBD1 | TGTGCCAGCAGTTTAGCCCCCGCAACAGGGGGCGCGGACCTATACAATGAGCAGTTCTTC | CASSLAPATGGADLYNEQFF
TRBJ1-2 | TRBV7-2 | NA | NA | TGTGCCAGCAGCTTGGGCAGTTTAAGCTATGGCTACACCTTC | CASSLGSLSYGYTF
TRBJ2-1 | TRBV7-3 | NA | TRBD2 | TGTGCCAGCAGCCCGGACGGGGGGGCCCTGGATGAGCAGTTCTTC | CASSPDGGALDEQFF
TRBJ2-5 | TRBV11-2 | NA | NA | TGTGCCAGCAGCTTAGGAGTCAGGGGACAAGAGACCCAGTACTTC | CASSLGVRGQETQYF
TRBJ2-7 | TRBV5-6 | NA | TRBD1 | TGTGCCACCGGGACAGGGGGGAGTGGGCAGTACTTC | CATGTGGSGQYF
TRBJ1-6 | TRBV7-2 | NA | NA | TGTGCCAGCGCAGGGCTTGCCTATAATTCACCCCTCCACTTT | CASAGLAYNSPLHF
TRBJ1-3 | TRBV4-2 | few | TRBD1 | TGTGCCAGCAGCCAACCAGCAGGGACAGATGGAAACACCATATATTTT | CASSQPAGTDGNTIYF
TRBJ2-2 | TRBV9 | NA | TRBD2 | TGTGCCAGCAGCGTAGCCCTAGCGGGGGGGCCTGACGGGGAGCTGTTTTTT | CASSVALAGGPDGELFF
TRBJ2-5 | TRBV13 | NA | TRBD1 | TGTGCCAGCAGCTTAGCCCTGACAGGGCCAGAGACCCAGTACTTC | CASSLALTGPETQYF
TRBJ2-4 | TRBV7-2 | NA | NA | TGTGCCAGCAGCTTAATACTGGCCAAAAACATTCAGTACTTC | CASSLILAKNIQYF
TRBJ2-7 | TRBV5-4 | NA | TRBD1 | TGTGCCAGCAGCCAGGGACAGACCGCCTACGAGCAGTACTTC | CASSQGQTAYEQYF
TRBJ2-7 | TRBV5-1 | few | NA | TGCGCCAGCAGGGTGGCTCGGGGTGAGGTCTACGAGCAGTACTTC | CASRVARGEVYEQYF
TRBJ2-3 | TRBV27 | NA | NA | TGTGCCAGCAGTTTATCCGATAGACACACAGATACGCAGTATTTT | CASSLSDRHTDTQYF
TRBJ1-2 | TRBV7-2 | NA | TRBD1 | TGTGCCAGCAGCTCCACAGGGGCTGGCTACACCTTC | CASSSTGAGYTF
TRBJ2-3 | TRBV9 | once | TRBD2 | TGTGCCAGCAGCGGAATCCTAGCGGTCACAGATACGCAGTATTTT | CASSGILAVTDTQYF
TRBJ2-5 | TRBV7-3 | NA | NA | TGTGCCAGCAGCTTAGGCCTACAAGAGACCCAGTACTTC | CASSLGLQETQYF
TRBJ1-4 | TRBV13 | NA | TRBD1 | TGTGCCAGCAGCTCAACAGGGGAGGCTACGAGTTTTACTAATGAAAAACTGTTTTTT | CASSSTGEATSFTNEKLFF
TRBJ2-3 | TRBV6-1 | NA | NA | TGTGCCAGCAGTGTCTGGACCCGGTCAGATACGCAGTATTTT | CASSVWTRSDTQYF
TRBJ1-2 | TRBV2 | few | TRBD1 | TGTGCCAGCAGGGACAGGGAGTTCGGCTATGGCTACACCTTC | CASRDREFGYGYTF